These T cell receptor beta chains were read from a single sample in a study of blood T cell repertoires in COVID-19. Produced via immunoSEQ multiplex PCR; TCRdb's table is partial and in-frame only. The sample yields 150,000 or so clones, about 86% seen once. Sample: peripheral blood. Every receptor here comes from a man aged 45-65 years with active or convalescent COVID-19. The CDR3 runs from the conserved cysteine through the conserved F or W. The D gene is left open where the match is weak. The size field is filled for only some rows; it gives once, few, many or a size class.

d_call clone_size j_call cdr3_length v_call cdr3_nt cdr3_aa
TRBD1 few TRBJ2-2 16 TRBV12-5 TGTGCTAGTGGTTTGGTAGTAGGGGGCGCTCCCGGGGAGCTGTTTTTT CASGLVVGGAPGELFF
TRBD2 . TRBJ2-5 17 TRBV7-2 TGTGCCAGCAGCTTAGTTACTAGCGGGGGGGCCCGGGAGACCCAGTACTTC CASSLVTSGGARETQYF
. once TRBJ2-5 14 TRBV7-2 TGTGCCAGCAGCTTAGCAACTAGCCGAGAGACCCAGTACTTC CASSLATSRETQYF
. . TRBJ1-5 11 TRBV20-1 TGCAGTGCTCCCGGGGAGGCAGCCCAGCATTTT CSAPGEAAQHF
TRBD2 . TRBJ2-4 15 TRBV4-3 TGCGCCAGCAGCCCGGGGGGTTCAGCCAAAAACATTCAGTACTTC CASSPGGSAKNIQYF
. . TRBJ2-7 13 TRBV28 TGTGCCAGCAGGGAGACAGGTTCTAACGAGCAGTACTTC CASRETGSNEQYF
TRBD2 . TRBJ2-7 14 TRBV7-7 TGTGCTAGCAGCCCCGGGACTAGCTTGGCCGAGCAGTACTTC CASSPGTSLAEQYF
. . TRBJ2-3 16 TRBV4-1 TGCGCCAGCAGCCCTCAGGGTGGTTTCGGCACAGATACGCAGTATTTT CASSPQGGFGTDTQYF
. few TRBJ1-2 13 TRBV3-1/TRBV3-2 TGTGCCAGCAGCCCTCAAGAGGGAAGGGGCTACACCTTC CASSPQEGRGYTF
. . TRBJ1-1 15 TRBV7-3 TGTGCCAGCAGCTTATTCGGACAGATGAACACTGAAGCTTTCTTT CASSLFGQMNTEAFF
. . TRBJ1-1 12 TRBV28 TGTGCCAGCAGTTCAGGGGACCCTGAAGCTTTCTTT CASSSGDPEAFF
TRBD2 . TRBJ2-1 16 TRBV30 TGTGCCTGTCTCCGGGGGGGACTAGCGGGATACAATGAGCAGTTCTTC CACLRGGLAGYNEQFF
. . TRBJ2-1 15 TRBV13 TGTGCCAGCAGCTTACGGGTAGACTCCTACAATGAGCAGTTCTTC CASSLRVDSYNEQFF
TRBD2 . TRBJ2-1 21 TRBV24-1 TGTGCCACCAGTGACATACCCGGGACTAGCGGGAGGGCCGTGTTAGTAGGTGAGCAGTTCTTC CATSDIPGTSGRAVLVGEQFF
. few TRBJ2-7 15 TRBV11-2 TGTGCCAGCAGCCAAGGGGGGACTACCGTCTACGAGCAGTACTTC CASSQGGTTVYEQYF
. . TRBJ1-4 13 TRBV5-1 TGCGCCAGCAGCTTGGAAGGGGGTGAAAAACTGTTTTTT CASSLEGGEKLFF
. . TRBJ2-3 17 TRBV14 TGTGCCAGCAGCTATTCCTTTCTGGCGGGACCCACAGATACGCAGTATTTT CASSYSFLAGPTDTQYF
. . TRBJ2-3 17 TRBV21-1 TGTGCCAGCAGCGCAGATTCCGGGACAGAGTACACAGATACGCAGTATTTT CASSADSGTEYTDTQYF
TRBD1 . TRBJ2-7 15 TRBV28 TGTGCCAGCAGTCTACCGGGACAGGTTCAAGGCGAGCAGTACTTC CASSLPGQVQGEQYF
TRBD1 . TRBJ1-1 13 TRBV5-1 TGCGCCAGCAGCCCTGACAGGGGCACTGAAGCTTTCTTT CASSPDRGTEAFF
TRBD1 once TRBJ1-5 14 TRBV19 TGTGCCAGTAGTAGGGGACAGACCAGGGAGCCCCAGCATTTT CASSRGQTREPQHF
. . TRBJ1-2 14 TRBV10-3 TGTGCCATCAGTCCGACTAGTCAAGGCTATGGCTACACCTTC CAISPTSQGYGYTF
TRBD1 . TRBJ1-2 15 TRBV18 TGTGCCAGCTCACCACGGACAGGGGGCACCTATGGCTACACCTTC CASSPRTGGTYGYTF
. . TRBJ1-1 15 TRBV27 TGTGCCAGCAGTTCACATTACAGAACGAACACTGAAGCTTTCTTT CASSSHYRTNTEAFF
. . TRBJ2-7 15 TRBV15 TGTGCCACCAGCAGAGAAGCCGCCCTTGCCTACGAGCAGTACTTC CATSREAALAYEQYF
TRBD1 . TRBJ2-7 12 TRBV19 TGTGCCACCTCAGGGGGAGAAAGGGAGCAGTACTTC CATSGGEREQYF
TRBD2 . TRBJ2-3 14 TRBV19 TGTGCCAGTAGCGCAGCGGGGGGCCCAGATACGCAGTATTTT CASSAAGGPDTQYF
. . TRBJ1-2 11 TRBV7-2 TGTGCCAGCAGCTCTGGGCTTGGCTACACCTTC CASSSGLGYTF
TRBD1 . TRBJ2-1 15 TRBV6-5 TGTGCCAGCAGCTTACAGGGGCACTCCTACAATGAGCAGTTCTTC CASSLQGHSYNEQFF
TRBD1 . TRBJ2-3 14 TRBV5-4 TGTGCCAGCAGCCCTGGGACAGACACAGATACGCAGTATTTT CASSPGTDTDTQYF
TRBD1 . TRBJ1-4 18 TRBV5-1 TGCGCCAGCAGCTTGGCCGTGGCGACAGGGGCAACTAATGAAAAACTGTTTTTT CASSLAVATGATNEKLFF
TRBD1 once TRBJ2-1 16 TRBV7-2 TGTGCCAGCAGCCCATACTTAGGGACAGGGGGCTATGAGCAGTTCTTC CASSPYLGTGGYEQFF
TRBD2 . TRBJ2-1 16 TRBV6-4 TGTGCCAGCAGTGTTATGGCGACTAGCGGTTACAATGAGCAGTTCTTC CASSVMATSGYNEQFF
. . TRBJ2-3 14 TRBV5-4 TGTGCCAGCAGCTCCTCTAGCGACACAGATACGCAGTATTTT CASSSSSDTDTQYF
TRBD1 . TRBJ2-5 14 TRBV27 TGTGCCAGCAGACTCCGGGACAGGAAAGAGACCCAGTACTTC CASRLRDRKETQYF
. . TRBJ2-7 15 TRBV4-3 TGCGCCAGCAGCCAAGATCCCACAGACTCCTACGAGCAGTACTTC CASSQDPTDSYEQYF
. few TRBJ2-7 15 TRBV11-3 TGTGCCAGCAGCTTAGTTCGGGAGTTATCCCACGAGCAGTACTTC CASSLVRELSHEQYF
. once TRBJ2-1 14 TRBV4-3 TGCGCCAGCAGCCAAGAGCTAGCCCCAAATGAGCAGTTCTTC CASSQELAPNEQFF
. . TRBJ2-5 14 TRBV19 TGTGCCAGTAGTCAAGGGCGAAGGGGGGAGACCCAGTACTTC CASSQGRRGETQYF